Below, 32 T cell receptor beta chains from the same sample are listed, as sequenced in a study of CD8 T cells in ankylosing spondylitis. TCRdb recomputed calls from the 5' RACE reads with MiXCR, one row per CDR3 protein. The sample includes a few hundred thousand distinct CDR3 sequences, 20% to 25% of them seen just once. Study-wide results and caveats: Blood from ankylosing spondylitis patients appeared to carry a characteristic roughly eight-variant TCR beta motif.

Their specific antigens are unknown. The source material was blood, either unsorted or a sorted T cell fraction (not recorded which). Receptor source: a male donor with ankylosing spondylitis.

There are a few counts of this clonotype. This chain's CDR3 is CASSARDRIHEQFF. The CDR3 region has the DNA TGTGCCAGCAGCGCCCGGGACAGGATCCATGAGCAGTTCTTC. J is TRBJ2-1 and V is TRBV9, with 8 bases matching TRBD1. Germline lookup yields CDR1 SGDLS and CDR2 YYNGEE. The V segment lost 3 bases and the J segment 8 bases; nucleotides outside the gene matches: 7. This CDR3 region has 14 residues.

In its sample, this clonotype was seen a few times. The V call is TRBV18, the J call TRBJ2-1; D possibly corresponds to TRBD2 (6 bases). This CDR3 has 18 residues. Per the germline V gene, CDR1 is KGHSH and CDR2 is LQKENI. V lost 6 bases and J lost 6, with 27 bases in between. CDR3: CASSGSGGRPPRGNEQFF. The DNA for the CDR3 is TGTGCCAGCTCCGGTTCCGGGGGAAGGCCCCCTCGGGGCAATGAGCAGTTCTTC.

This clonotype turned up a few times. CDR3 bases: TGTGCCAGCAGCTTGGCGGGTCACAATCAGCCCCAGCATTTT. Translated, it gives CASSLAGHNQPQHF. This chain uses TRBV11-2 with TRBJ1-5, with D hard to call. The V end was cut by 3 bases, the J end by 3 bases, with 9 bases between. CDR3 length: 14 amino acids. Germline loops: CDR1 SGHAT, CDR2 FQNNGV.

This clonotype has just a few counts. The CDR3 is CASSLVTGGQETQYF. As DNA, the CDR3 is TGCGCCAGCAGCTTGGTAACAGGGGGCCAAGAGACCCAGTACTTC. The chain recombines TRBV5-1 with TRBJ2-5; 8 bases map to TRBD1. This CDR3 has 15 residues. Germline V gene lookup returns CDR1 SGHRS and CDR2 YFSETQ. The junction had 2 bases not matched to a gene; V was cut back by 0 bases and J by 1 base.

The chain employs TRBV5-1 and TRBJ2-1, with D possibly matching TRBD2 (5 bases). Germline V gene data show CDR1 as SGHRS and CDR2 as YFSETQ. CDR3 length: 15 residues. Trimming took off 3 bases at V and 2 bases at J, with 12 bases between the two ends. The CDR3 region is CASSWTGVTYNEQFF. As DNA, the CDR3 is TGCGCCAGCAGCTGGACCGGGGTGACCTACAATGAGCAGTTCTTC.

This chain joins TRBV5-1 and TRBJ2-7, with 8 bases that match TRBD1. Germline-derived CDR1 and CDR2 are SGHRS and YFSETQ. The CDR3 length is 14 residues. The V gene end was trimmed by 0 bases and the J gene end by 5 bases; junction bases not matched to a gene: 4. CDR3 nucleotides: TGCGCCAGCAGCTTGGGGACAGGGAAACACGAGCAGTACTTC. This gives the protein CASSLGTGKHEQYF.

This chain uses TRBV7-8 with TRBJ2-6; D perhaps matches TRBD2 (5 bases). Germline V lookup: CDR1 SGHVS, CDR2 FQNEAQ. V lost 5 bases and J lost 0, with 14 bases in between. The CDR3 runs to 17 residues. CDR3 coding DNA: TGTGCCAGCAGCGGGGTAGGCGCGGGCTCTGGGGCCAACGTCCTGACTTTC. This sequence encodes CASSGVGAGSGANVLTF.

This clonotype appeared many times. V gene TRBV5-1 combines with J gene TRBJ2-2; unclear D gene. Trimming removed 4 bases from V and 0 bases from J, with 4 bases in between. Per the germline V gene, CDR1 is SGHRS and CDR2 is YFSETQ. The CDR3 runs to 13 residues. The CDR3 nucleotides are TGCGCCAGCAGCCAACCGAACACCGGGGAGCTGTTTTTT. This translates into CASSQPNTGELFF.

This sequence joins TRBV20-1 and TRBJ2-1; the match to TRBD2 covers 12 bases. Germline V gives CDR1 DFQATT, CDR2 SNEGSKA (reference sequence). Unmatched junction bases numbered 9, after V lost 6 bases and J lost 0 bases. CDR3 length equals 17 residues. The CDR3 nucleotides are TGCAGTGCATCCGGACTAGCGGGACTCCGCTCCTACAATGAGCAGTTCTTC. Translated, it gives CSASGLAGLRSYNEQFF.

V gene TRBV19 combines with J gene TRBJ1-1; 8 bases match TRBD1. V shed 4 bases and J 3 bases; nucleotides not matched to a gene: 4. The CDR3 length is 14 residues. Germline CDR1 is LNHDA and CDR2 is SQIVND (reference sequence). The DNA for the CDR3 is TGTGCCAGTAGTAGGGACAGGTTATACACTGAAGCTTTCTTT. Its translation is CASSRDRLYTEAFF.

The genes are TRBV27 and TRBJ1-2; TRBD1 is a possible D gene (5 bases). The germline V gene encodes CDR1 MNHEY and CDR2 SMNVEV (reference sequence). The CDR3 spans 12 residues. V lost 6 bases and J lost 4, with 9 bases in between. The CDR3 here is CASRAGTYGYTF. The CDR3 DNA reads as TGTGCCAGCAGGGCAGGGACCTATGGCTACACCTTC.

This chain uses TRBV21-1 with TRBJ2-6. TRBV21-1 counts as a pseudogene. The CDR3 runs to 15 residues. CDR3 DNA: TGTGCCAGCAGCAAAGGCAGCTCTGGGGCCAACGTCCTGACTTTC. Protein product: CASSKGSSGANVLTF.

The gene calls are TRBV10-3 and TRBJ1-4; 8 bases line up with TRBD1. The CDR3 consists of 15 residues. Germline-derived CDR1 and CDR2 are ENHRY and SYGVKD. The junction had 5 bases not matched to a gene; V was cut back by 3 bases and J by 5 bases. The CDR3 region has the DNA TGTGCCATCAGTGAAAGACAGGGGCAAAATGAAAAACTGTTTTTT. The encoded protein is CAISERQGQNEKLFF.

This clonotype was seen a few times. The chain combines TRBV29-1 with TRBJ1-1; TRBD1 matches at 7 bases. CDR3 length equals 11 residues. Looked up from germline, CDR1 is SQVTM and CDR2 is ANQGSEA. With 7 bases clipped from V and 10 bases from J, the junction kept 9 bases outside the gene matches. CDR3 sequence reads: CSADREGRAFF. CDR3 nucleotide sequence: TGCAGCGCCGACAGGGAGGGAAGAGCTTTCTTT.

This clonotype occurred many times. V is TRBV5-1 and J is TRBJ2-2; D is uncertain. V lost 4 bases and J lost 3, with 10 bases in between. The CDR3 consists of 14 residues. Germline loops: CDR1 SGHRS, CDR2 YFSETQ. The CDR3 DNA reads as TGCGCCAGCAGCAGAGAACCAGACACCGGGGAGCTGTTTTTT. Amino acids: CASSREPDTGELFF.

The CDR3 reads CASSTGTSGRTYEQYF. In nucleotides, the CDR3 is TGCGCCAGCAGTACCGGGACTAGCGGGAGGACCTACGAGCAGTACTTC. The chain recombines TRBV5-1 with TRBJ2-7; the match to TRBD2 covers 15 bases. The germline V gene encodes CDR1 SGHRS and CDR2 YFSETQ. The CDR3 runs 16 residues. V trimming: 5 bases; J trimming: 2 bases; junction bases outside the gene matches: 5.

This clonotype was recorded a few times. The chain combines TRBV20-1 with TRBJ2-5; D uncertain. Trimming removed 7 bases from V and 5 bases from J, with 14 bases in between. CDR1 is DFQATT, CDR2 SNEGSKA, per germline (reference sequence). This CDR3 region has 12 residues. CDR3 DNA sequence: TGCAGTGACGGCAGAAGTAAGGAGACCCAGTACTTC. It is translated as CSDGRSKETQYF.

V and J are TRBV5-6 and TRBJ1-5, with 7 bases matching TRBD1. V gave up 2 bases and J gave up 5 bases; unmatched junction bases: 10. Germline V gives CDR1 SGHDT, CDR2 YYEEEE. The CDR3 totals 16 residues. DNA of the CDR3: TGTGCCAGCAGCTTTCTAGGGGGCGGTGAAGATCAGCCCCAGCATTTT. Protein sequence: CASSFLGGGEDQPQHF. Full variable domain (outside the CDR3, taken from reference TRBV5-6 and TRBJ1-5): DAGVTQSPTHLIKTRGQQVTLRCSPKSGHDTVSWYQQALGQGPQFIFQYYEEEERQRGNFPDRFSGHQFPNYSSELNVNALLLGDSALYLCASSFLGGGEDQPQHFGDGTRLSIL.

J is TRBJ2-2 and V is TRBV29-1, with 8 bases that match TRBD2. This CDR3 has 17 residues. Trimming took 8 bases from V and 5 from J; bases not matched to a gene: 19. Germline V CDR1 and CDR2: SQVTM, ANQGSEA. Here the CDR3 reads CSTRAGGFTRGTGELFF. CDR3 bases: TGCAGCACCCGGGCGGGGGGCTTTACTAGGGGTACCGGGGAGCTGTTTTTT.

In nucleotides, the CDR3 is TGCGCCAGCCAAACCAGCGGGAGATTGGACACCGGGGAGCTGTTTTTT. Translated, it gives CASQTSGRLDTGELFF. The chain has TRBV5-1 and TRBJ2-2; 8 bases match TRBD2. Germline V lookup: CDR1 SGHRS, CDR2 YFSETQ. The CDR3 length is 16 residues. J lost 3 bases, V lost 7 bases, and 11 bases had no gene match.

This clonotype was seen more than once but under ten times. The chain is built from TRBV12-3 or TRBV12-4 and TRBJ2-1, with D perhaps TRBD2 (6 bases). The CDR3 extends over 13 amino acids. Trimming removed 0 bases from V and 11 bases from J, with 11 bases in between. The CDR3 bases are TGTGCCAGCAGTTTAGCGGGGGGTTTAAAGCAGTTCTTC. Residues: CASSLAGGLKQFF.

This clonotype has only a few counts. The CDR3 loop is CASSLTTGNEQYF. CDR3 coding DNA: TGTGCCAGCAGTTTAACGACAGGGAACGAGCAGTACTTC. The J gene is TRBJ2-7, the V gene TRBV12-3 or TRBV12-4; TRBD1 matches at 7 bases. With V trimmed by 2 bases and J by 5 bases, 3 bases remained unmatched. The CDR3 runs to 13 residues.

The chain has TRBV3-1 and TRBJ2-2, with TRBD2 matching 8 bases. The trim removed 4 bases at V and 5 bases at J, leaving 6 bases unmatched. Germline CDR1 is LGHDT and CDR2 is YNNKEL (reference sequence). This CDR3 contains 15 residues. The CDR3 coding sequence is TGTGCCAGCAGCCCCTTCGGGAGGGGGACCGGGGAGCTGTTTTTT. This gives the protein CASSPFGRGTGELFF.

This clonotype came up a few times. The genes are TRBV7-9 and TRBJ2-7; D perhaps matches TRBD1 (5 bases). This CDR3 has 17 residues. CDR1 is SEHNR, CDR2 FQNEAQ, per germline (reference sequence). The ends were cut back, 1 base at V and 4 bases at J, with 20 bases in the middle. This CDR3 reads CASSLEWGESFTYEQYF. The CDR3 DNA reads TGTGCCAGCAGCTTAGAGTGGGGCGAATCTTTTACTTACGAGCAGTACTTC.

The table lists this clonotype with a few counts. This chain uses TRBV2 with TRBJ1-4, with TRBD1 matching 9 bases. This CDR3 region has 15 residues. V dropped 8 bases and J dropped 8; count of bases not matched to a gene: 12. Germline V gives CDR1 SNHLY, CDR2 FYNNEI. As DNA, the CDR3 is TGTGCCAGCGGTGGCGGGGACAGGGCTTGGGAAAAACTGTTTTTT. Translated: CASGGGDRAWEKLFF.

This chain uses TRBV5-8 with TRBJ2-7; tentatively, D is TRBD1 or TRBD2 (5 bases each). CDR3 size: 14 residues. Germline assignment: CDR1 SGHTS and CDR2 YDEGEE. V lost 1 base and J lost 6, with 14 bases in between. The CDR3 DNA sequence: TGTGCCAGCAGCTTGAGAGGGGCCTTACGCGAGCAGTACTTC. Its protein is CASSLRGALREQYF.

The chain is built from TRBV7-3 and TRBJ2-1; 10 nucleotides agree with TRBD2. CDR1 is SGHTA, CDR2 FQGTGA, per germline. The CDR3 has 15 residues. V dropped 3 bases and J dropped 7; count of bases not matched to a gene: 6. The CDR3 bases are TGTGCCAGCAGCTTGAGGACTAGCGGAATGAATGAGCAGTTCTTC. Translated: CASSLRTSGMNEQFF. Looking up the rest from reference TRBV7-3 and TRBJ2-1 gives the full variable domain: GAGVSQTPSNKVTEKGKYVELRCDPISGHTALYWYRQSLGQGPEFLIYFQGTGAADDSGLPNDRFFAVRPEGSVSTLKIQRTERGDSAVYLCASSLRTSGMNEQFFGPGTRLTVL.

This clonotype turned up a few times. V usage is TRBV12-3 or TRBV12-4 and J usage is TRBJ1-2; TRBD1 might be the D (6 bases). This CDR3 contains 13 residues. The V and J ends lost 7 bases and 0 bases respectively, with 9 bases between them. DNA of the CDR3: TGTGCCAGCATAAGGGGGGCTAACTATGGCTACACCTTC. It specifies CASIRGANYGYTF.

This clonotype was observed a few times. This chain joins TRBV20-1 and TRBJ1-1; perhaps TRBD1 as D (5 bases). Germline V gives CDR1 DFQATT, CDR2 SNEGSKA (reference sequence). The CDR3 loop spans 15 amino acids. Trimming removed 6 bases at V and 1 base at J, with 18 bases between. The CDR3, as DNA: TGCAGTGCCCTGTCAGGGAGACGTGGGAACACTGAAGCTTTCTTT. This gives the protein CSALSGRRGNTEAFF.

There are a few counts of this clonotype. The rearrangement uses TRBV27 and TRBJ1-4; D possibly corresponds to TRBD1 (5 bases). The germline V and J ends were trimmed by 6 bases and 6 bases, with 11 bases remaining between them. The germline V gene encodes CDR1 MNHEY and CDR2 SMNVEV (reference sequence). CDR3 size: 13 residues. The CDR3 DNA follows: TGTGCCAGCAGGTCGTGGGGGGATGAAAAACTGTTTTTT. This sequence encodes CASRSWGDEKLFF.

This clonotype was found many times. The rearrangement uses TRBV6-4 and TRBJ1-2, with D tentatively TRBD1 (6 bases). CDR1 and CDR2 from the germline V gene are MRHNA and SNTAGT. The germline V and J ends were trimmed by 3 bases and 4 bases, with 15 bases remaining between them. The CDR3 spans 15 residues. The DNA for the CDR3 is TGTGCCAGCAGTGAACAGGGTCTTGGGGGCTATGGCTACACCTTC. Its translation is CASSEQGLGGYGYTF.

The CDR3 bases are TGCGCCAGCCGACCGGGGGGCCGTTCACCCCTCCACTTT. This translates into CASRPGGRSPLHF. The chain links TRBV5-1 to TRBJ1-6; a possible D gene is TRBD1 (6 bases). Between the trimmed V and J ends, which lost 7 bases and 9 bases, there was a span of 14 bases. This CDR3 is 13 amino acids long. Germline CDR1 SGHRS, CDR2 YFSETQ.